The T cell receptor beta chain described here comes from a study of blood T cell repertoires in COVID-19. The overall study: The samples span acute and convalescent COVID-19 from the United States, Italy and Spain. T cells, B-cell-depleted T cells, or PBMCs supplied cDNA or gDNA.

The germline V and J ends were trimmed by 5 bases and 6 bases, with 19 bases remaining between them. The CDR3 extends over 16 amino acids. CDR1 is MNHEY and CDR2 is SVGEGT in the germline V gene. Methods used by the authors: Amplification from reference gene primers served as the basis for estimated nucleated cell counts. Sequencing was performed with immunoSEQ multiplex PCR; in TCRdb, only in-frame clones are kept and a portion is missing. V, J and clone size were drawn from that table, and D and trimming were deduced from the DNA. Of just over 250,000 clones in the sample, approximately 89% were seen once.

The receptor was derived from a man aged 35 to 55 who had recovered from COVID-19. Source material: peripheral blood. The chain carries TRBV6-2 or TRBV6-3 and TRBJ2-2; a possible D gene is TRBD1 (5 bases). This CDR3 is CASSTPPGLRAGELFF. CDR3 DNA sequence: TGTGCCAGCAGTACCCCCCCAGGCCTCAGGGCCGGGGAGCTGTTTTTT.